The rows below give T cell receptor beta chains drawn from one sample of a study of response to subunit inactivated influenza vaccine. A single record per CDR3 protein comes from TCRdb applying MiXCR to the RT-PCR reads. The sample carries about 570,000 distinct CDR3 sequences, over 9.5% recorded once. The specimen comprised PBMCs from blood, sampled on the day of vaccination. Source of these receptors: a man in his forties or fifties who received an inactivated influenza vaccine. The CDR3 runs from the conserved cysteine through the conserved F or W. D genes are given only for firm matches. Where a row states a size, it is once, few, many or the class of an expanded clone; other rows omit it.

clone size	D gene	V gene	J gene	CDR3 DNA	CDR3 protein
many	TRBD1	TRBV7-9	TRBJ2-1	TGTGCCAGCAGGGAGACAGGGCCGCTCAATGAGCAGTTCTTC	CASRETGPLNEQFF
.	.	TRBV9	TRBJ2-2	TGTGCCAGCAGCGTAACTTATAGCGGAACGAACACCAGGGAGCTGTTTTTT	CASSVTYSGTNTRELFF
.	.	TRBV5-1	TRBJ1-1	TGCGCCAGCAGCTCTGGAGCCCTTTCAACCAAAGAGAAAGCTTTCTTT	CASSSGALSTKEKAFF
.	.	TRBV12-5	TRBJ2-5	TGTGCTAGTGGGCCCCGAGATGGGGAGACCCAGTACTTC	CASGPRDGETQYF
.	.	TRBV7-7	TRBJ2-1	TGTGCTAGCAGCGAAAACACAGGGAATGAGCAGTTCTTC	CASSENTGNEQFF
few	TRBD1	TRBV6-2/TRBV6-3	TRBJ2-1	TGTGCCAGCAGTTACTACCCGGGACAGCTTTACAATGAGCAGTTCTTC	CASSYYPGQLYNEQFF
.	.	TRBV6-1	TRBJ2-5	TGTGCCAGCAGGCGAAAAAGGGGGTCTCTGGAGACCCAGTACTTC	CASRRKRGSLETQYF
.	.	TRBV3-1	TRBJ2-7	TGTGCCAGCAGCCAAGGAAAGACAGTCGGAGCGTACTTC	CASSQGKTVGAYF
.	TRBD1	TRBV20-1	TRBJ1-2	TGCAGTGCGAGTGTTGACAGGGGTTTCGCTGGCTACACCTTC	CSASVDRGFAGYTF
many	TRBD2	TRBV2	TRBJ2-2	TGTGCCAGCAGTGAGGTAGCGGGGTACACCGGGGAGCTGTTTTTT	CASSEVAGYTGELFF
few	TRBD2	TRBV20-1	TRBJ2-5	TGCAGTGCAAACCTCGGGGGGGGCGGAGAGACCCAGTACTTC	CSANLGGGGETQYF
.	TRBD2	TRBV9	TRBJ2-5	TGTGCCAGCAGCGTGGCGGGAGGCAGCCAAGAGACCCAGTACTTC	CASSVAGGSQETQYF
many	.	TRBV5-1	TRBJ2-5	TGCGCCAGCAGCGCGGGACGCAGCCAAGAGACCCAGTACTTC	CASSAGRSQETQYF
few	TRBD2	TRBV5-1	TRBJ2-7	TGCGCCAGCAGCAAAGAAACCGCTAGCGGGTTAAGCTCCTACGAGCAGTACTTC	CASSKETASGLSSYEQYF
.	.	TRBV7-6	TRBJ1-1	TGTGCCAGCAGCCTTACTACCACACCGCCAGGAGCTTTCTTT	CASSLTTTPPGAFF
.	TRBD1	TRBV5-4	TRBJ2-2	TGTGCCAGTGCATGGGACAGGGGGTCCGGGGAGCTGTTTTTT	CASAWDRGSGELFF
many	.	TRBV12-3/TRBV12-4	TRBJ2-5	TGTGCCAGCAGTTTAGGTCCGAAAGAGACCCAGTACTTC	CASSLGPKETQYF
.	.	TRBV11-2	TRBJ2-7	TGTGCCAGCAGCTCCCTGAGGGGGGGGCCCGAGCAGTACTTC	CASSSLRGGPEQYF
.	.	TRBV6-1	TRBJ2-3	TGTGCCAGCAGGGACCGGGGCTTAGATACGCAGTATTTT	CASRDRGLDTQYF
.	TRBD2	TRBV3-1	TRBJ2-7	TGTGCCAGCAGCCAACTAGGGACTAGCGGGGTGAGCTCCTACGAGCAGTACTTC	CASSQLGTSGVSSYEQYF
few	TRBD2	TRBV6-5	TRBJ2-2	TGTGCCAGCAGTTGGCGACTAGCGATGGGTCCCGGGGAGCTGTTTTTT	CASSWRLAMGPGELFF
.	.	TRBV6-2/TRBV6-3	TRBJ1-2	TGTGCCAGCAGTTACAGCCGGCCAAGGGGCTACACCTTC	CASSYSRPRGYTF
few	.	TRBV21-1	TRBJ2-7	TGTGCCAGCAGCAAAGAGTGGCGGGAGGGAATCTACGAGCAGTACTTC	CASSKEWREGIYEQYF
few	.	TRBV12-3/TRBV12-4	TRBJ1-6	TGTGCCAGCAGTGACGAAGGGAGTTCACCCCTCCACTTT	CASSDEGSSPLHF
.	TRBD2	TRBV7-9	TRBJ2-3	TGTGCCTGTCCGCGGGGGGAAGACACAGATACGCAGTATTTT	CACPRGEDTDTQYF